The source of this TCR beta chain is a study of tumor and adjacent non-tumor tissue in lung cancer. The template was RNA from unsorted bulk tissue. The CDR3 contains 19 residues. The germline CDR1 and CDR2 sequences are SGHAT and FQNNGV. The library came from three nested PCR rounds adapted from ARM-PCR protocols. TCRdb fed the multiplex PCR reads into MiXCR, producing one record per CDR3 protein. This sample carries approximately 79,000 distinct CDR3 sequences, about 66% of them seen once, and the ten largest clones take about 15%. The table lists this clonotype with a few counts. Relative to the germline gene, one junction end is altered; a read error may explain this.

Sequenced sample: lung tumor tissue. The rearrangement joins TRBV11-2 to TRBJ2-6, with D perhaps TRBD1 or TRBD2 (5 bases each). The TCR comes from a man between 65 and 85 years old with non-small cell lung cancer. The CDR3 protein is CTSSSPRGRGGFGANVLTF. DNA of the CDR3: TGTACCAGCAGCTCCCCGAGGGGAAGAGGAGGCTTTGGGGCCAACGTCCTGACTTTC.